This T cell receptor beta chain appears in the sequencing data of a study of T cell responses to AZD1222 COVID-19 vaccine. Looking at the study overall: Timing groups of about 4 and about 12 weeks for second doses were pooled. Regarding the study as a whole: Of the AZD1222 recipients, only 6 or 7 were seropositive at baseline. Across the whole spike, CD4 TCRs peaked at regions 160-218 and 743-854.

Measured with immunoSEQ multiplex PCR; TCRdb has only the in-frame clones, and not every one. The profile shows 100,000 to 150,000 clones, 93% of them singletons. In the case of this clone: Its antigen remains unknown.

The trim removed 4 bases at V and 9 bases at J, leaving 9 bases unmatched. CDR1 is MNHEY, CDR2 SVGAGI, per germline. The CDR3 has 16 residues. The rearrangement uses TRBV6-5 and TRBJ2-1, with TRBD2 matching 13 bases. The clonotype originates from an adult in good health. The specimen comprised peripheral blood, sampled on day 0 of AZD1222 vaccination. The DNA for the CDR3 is TGTGCCAGCAGTTCCCTACTAGCGGGGGGGCCAGTTGAGCAGTTCTTC. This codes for CASSSLLAGGPVEQFF.